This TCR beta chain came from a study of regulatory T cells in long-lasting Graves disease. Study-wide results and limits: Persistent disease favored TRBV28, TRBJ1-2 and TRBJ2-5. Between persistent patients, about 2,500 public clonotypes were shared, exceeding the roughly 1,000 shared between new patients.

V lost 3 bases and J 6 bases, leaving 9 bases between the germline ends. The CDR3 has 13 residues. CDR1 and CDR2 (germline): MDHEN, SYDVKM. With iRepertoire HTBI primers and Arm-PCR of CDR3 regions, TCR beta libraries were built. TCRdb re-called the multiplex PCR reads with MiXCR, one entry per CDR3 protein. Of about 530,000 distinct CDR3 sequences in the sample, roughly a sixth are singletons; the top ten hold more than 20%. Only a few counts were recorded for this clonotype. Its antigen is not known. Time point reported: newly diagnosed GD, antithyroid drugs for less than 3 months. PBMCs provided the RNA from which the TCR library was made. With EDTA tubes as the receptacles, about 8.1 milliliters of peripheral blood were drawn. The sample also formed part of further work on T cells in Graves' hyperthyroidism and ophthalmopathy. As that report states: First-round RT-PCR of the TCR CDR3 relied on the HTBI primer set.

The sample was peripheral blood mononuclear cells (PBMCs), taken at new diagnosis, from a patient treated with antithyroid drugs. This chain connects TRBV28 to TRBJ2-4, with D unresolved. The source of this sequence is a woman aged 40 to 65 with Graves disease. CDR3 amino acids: CASSLGQLNIQYF. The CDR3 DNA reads TGTGCCAGCAGTTTGGGTCAGCTAAACATTCAGTACTTC.